This T cell receptor beta chain was identified in a study of early T cells in non-severe SARS-CoV-2 infection. As concerns this clonotype: Its antigen is undetermined.

Individual cDNA molecules were tagged with unique molecular identifiers, the study reported. TCRdb re-analysed the 5' RACE reads in MiXCR, keeping a single row per CDR3 protein. Of about 35,000 distinct CDR3 sequences listed, about 6.7% are singletons. The CDR3 sequence is 14 residues long. In germline, CDR1 is MGHRA, CDR2 YSYEKL. Trimming took off 0 bases at V and 2 bases at J, with 4 bases between the two ends. Study results and caveats: Sequences matched to VDJdb favored anti-spike CD8 responses, while private and CD4 specificities were missed.

This TCR was sampled from an adult who was a healthcare worker with PCR-confirmed SARS-CoV-2 infection or an uninfected control (not recorded which). V and J are TRBV4-1 and TRBJ2-2; D call uncertain. The specimen was whole blood. DNA of the CDR3: TGCGCCAGCAGCCAAGATCCCAACACCGGGGAGCTGTTTTTT. Protein product: CASSQDPNTGELFF.